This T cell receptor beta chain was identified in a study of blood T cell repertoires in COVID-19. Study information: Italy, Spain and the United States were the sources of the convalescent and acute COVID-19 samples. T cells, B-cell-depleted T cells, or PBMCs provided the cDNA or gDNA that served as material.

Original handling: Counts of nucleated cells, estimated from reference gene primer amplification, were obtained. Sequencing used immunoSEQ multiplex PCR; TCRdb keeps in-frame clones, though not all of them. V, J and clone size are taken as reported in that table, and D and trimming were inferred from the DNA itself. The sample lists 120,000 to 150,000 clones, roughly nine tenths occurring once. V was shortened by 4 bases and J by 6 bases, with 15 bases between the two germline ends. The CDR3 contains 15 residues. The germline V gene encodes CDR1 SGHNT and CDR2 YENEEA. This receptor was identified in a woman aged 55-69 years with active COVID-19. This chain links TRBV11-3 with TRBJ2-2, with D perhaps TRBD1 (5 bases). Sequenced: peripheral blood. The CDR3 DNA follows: TGTGCCAGCAGCTCCAGGGATCTCCCGTCCGGGGAGCTGTTTTTT. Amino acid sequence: CASSSRDLPSGELFF.